The rows below give T cell receptor beta chains drawn from one sample of a study of T-cell reconstitution after alpha-beta-depleted transplantation in children. TCRdb processed the PCR reads anew with MiXCR; each CDR3 protein has one entry. The sample lists about 980,000 distinct CDR3 sequences; under 30% were seen once. The sample in question was PBMCs, mostly from graft donor cells, obtained 360 days after TCRalphabeta/CD19-depleted stem cell transplant. Receptors originate from a boy in the first two years of life who had a stem cell transplant for SCID, so the T cells may come from the graft donor. Each CDR3 is given with its conserved first and last residue. A D gene is named only where the DNA matches it firmly. The listing skips clone size in some rows; elsewhere it reads once, few, many or a size class.

v_call	j_call	d_call	clone_size	cdr3_nt	cdr3_aa
TRBV7-9	TRBJ2-1	TRBD2	.	TGTGCCAGCAGTTTACAAGACGGGAGGAATGAGCAGTTCTTC	CASSLQDGRNEQFF
TRBV5-1	TRBJ2-7	.	few	TGCGCCAGCAGCACGCGGGGCCGGGAGTACGAGCAGTACTTC	CASSTRGREYEQYF
TRBV27	TRBJ2-7	TRBD1	.	TGTGCCAGCAGTCCTCTGGACAGGGGGCGCCCCGAGCAGTACTTC	CASSPLDRGRPEQYF
TRBV12-3/TRBV12-4	TRBJ2-2	TRBD2	.	TGTGCCAGCGGCGCCGGGACTAGCGTGGGCGTAGTCACCGGGGAGCTGTTTTTT	CASGAGTSVGVVTGELFF
TRBV2	TRBJ2-1	TRBD1	few	TGTGCCAGCAGTGAAAATGGGGACAGAGCATTCTTC	CASSENGDRAFF
TRBV4-2	TRBJ1-1	.	.	TGTGCCAGCAGCCAAGATCTGAATGGACACCCGGGGAGCGACACTGAAGCTTTCTTT	CASSQDLNGHPGSDTEAFF
TRBV11-2	TRBJ2-7	TRBD2	few	TGTGCCAGCAGCTTCCAGAGGCGGGGAGGGCTTATGAACGAGCAGTACTTC	CASSFQRRGGLMNEQYF
TRBV3-1	TRBJ2-1	.	many	TGTGCCAGCAGCCAAGAGTCACAGGGCTACAATGAGCAGTTCTTC	CASSQESQGYNEQFF
TRBV12-3/TRBV12-4	TRBJ2-1	.	.	TGTGCCAGCAGTTTTTATCCCCAGGGGCGGTACAATGAGCAGTTCTTC	CASSFYPQGRYNEQFF
TRBV9	TRBJ2-7	.	few	TGTGCCAGCAGCCCTCGGGAGCTAAGTATCTACGAGCAGTACTTC	CASSPRELSIYEQYF
TRBV5-1	TRBJ2-1	.	few	TGCGCCAGCAGCTTGGTAGGCGCATCCCCGAGCTCCTACAATGAGCAGTTCTTC	CASSLVGASPSSYNEQFF
TRBV20-1	TRBJ2-5	.	.	TGCAGTGCTCCATACCAAGAGACCCAGTACTTC	CSAPYQETQYF
TRBV15	TRBJ2-2	.	.	TGTGCCACCAGCAGAGATTTGTTGGTCACCGGGGAGCTGTTTTTT	CATSRDLLVTGELFF
TRBV20-1	TRBJ2-7	TRBD1	.	TGCAGTGCTAGACGGCCTGACAGGGGTGCCTCCTACGAGCAGTACTTC	CSARRPDRGASYEQYF
TRBV20-1	TRBJ1-1	.	many	TGCAGTGCTACGGGGGCCACTGAAGCTTTCTTT	CSATGATEAFF
TRBV5-1	TRBJ1-5	TRBD1	.	TGCGCCAGCAGAAAAGGGGGCGAAAGTTATCAGCCCCAGCATTTT	CASRKGGESYQPQHF
TRBV6-1	TRBJ2-7	TRBD1	.	TGTGCCAGCAGTCGACCGGGACAGGGGGCGCCAGGCGAGCAGTACTTC	CASSRPGQGAPGEQYF
TRBV29-1	TRBJ2-7	TRBD1	.	TGCAGCGTTCATTTCACAGGGGACGAGCAGTACTTC	CSVHFTGDEQYF
TRBV4-2	TRBJ1-1	TRBD1	.	TGTGCCAGCAGCCAAGATCGGGTTTGGGACAGAGTCATGAACACTGAAGCTTTCTTT	CASSQDRVWDRVMNTEAFF
TRBV4-1	TRBJ2-6	.	.	TGCGCCAGCAGCCAAGTTCCAGGGAAGAAAGCTGGGGCCAACGTCCTGACTTTC	CASSQVPGKKAGANVLTF
TRBV4-2	TRBJ2-1	.	.	TGTGCCAGCAGCCAAGATGAGGGGACGGCGGTCGAGCAGTTCTTC	CASSQDEGTAVEQFF
TRBV10-3	TRBJ1-1	.	.	TGTGCCAGCGAGGGCCCTACTGGAAACACTGAAGCTTTCTTT	CASEGPTGNTEAFF
TRBV28	TRBJ2-5	.	.	TGTGCCAGCAGTTCTGTCCGTGGGTGGCTTCAAGAGACCCAGTACTTC	CASSSVRGWLQETQYF
TRBV6-5	TRBJ2-6	.	.	TGTGCCAGCAGTTTTACCTCTGGGGCCAACGTCCTGACTTTC	CASSFTSGANVLTF
TRBV4-2	TRBJ2-7	TRBD1	.	TGTGCCAGCAGCCAGCTCGGACAGGCGGCTAACTACGAGCAGTACTTC	CASSQLGQAANYEQYF
TRBV12-3/TRBV12-4	TRBJ2-3	.	.	TGTGCCAGCAGTATGATGAGGCAGGGCACAGATACGCAGTATTTT	CASSMMRQGTDTQYF
TRBV28	TRBJ2-7	.	.	TGTGCCAGCAGTTTCGGGAAGGCGGCAGGGCTCTACGAGCAGTACTTC	CASSFGKAAGLYEQYF
TRBV18	TRBJ2-7	.	.	TGTGCCAGCTCACCCCAACGCAGGGACCCGAGCTCCTACGAGCAGTACTTC	CASSPQRRDPSSYEQYF
TRBV5-1	TRBJ1-1	.	.	TGCGCCAGCAGCCTAAGCCCGGACGGGAACACTGAAGCTTTCTTT	CASSLSPDGNTEAFF
TRBV19	TRBJ2-2	.	.	TGTGCCAGTAGTATCGTCACGGGCACCGGGGAGCTGTTTTTT	CASSIVTGTGELFF
TRBV6-5	TRBJ1-2	.	.	TGTGCCAGCAGTTACTCCCGGGCAGCCGTTGGCTACACCTTC	CASSYSRAAVGYTF
TRBV27	TRBJ2-5	TRBD2	once	TGTGCCAGCAGCTTATACCCTCCACTAGCGGGGGGCGAGACCCAGTACTTC	CASSLYPPLAGGETQYF
TRBV11-1	TRBJ2-3	.	.	TGTGCCAGCAGCTTAGGGGTTCGGTGGACTTACGACCAGTCCTCCACCGATACGCAGTATTTT	CASSLGVRWTYDQSSTDTQYF
TRBV5-1	TRBJ2-2	.	.	TGCGCCAGCAGCTTGGATCTTACGAACACCGGGGAGCTGTTTTTT	CASSLDLTNTGELFF
TRBV5-5	TRBJ1-1	.	.	TGTGCCAGCAGCTCCGGGATCGTGGACACTGAAGCTTTCTTT	CASSSGIVDTEAFF
TRBV18	TRBJ2-7	TRBD1	few	TGTGCCAGCTCGCATACCGGGACAGGGGTCTATTATACCTACGAGCAGTACTTC	CASSHTGTGVYYTYEQYF
TRBV27	TRBJ2-1	.	few	TGTGCCAGCAGTCTGGCGGCGAGACACGACAATGAGCAGTTCTTC	CASSLAARHDNEQFF
TRBV6-2/TRBV6-3	TRBJ2-1	TRBD1	.	TGTGCCAGCAGGCTACAGGGGTACTCCTACAATGAGCAGTTCTTC	CASRLQGYSYNEQFF
TRBV7-6	TRBJ2-5	TRBD2	many	TGTGCCAGCAGCTTAAATCCACTAGGGACTAGCGGGGGGACCCAGTACTTC	CASSLNPLGTSGGTQYF
TRBV9	TRBJ1-2	.	.	TGTGCCAGCAGCCTACGGGACACCCCAAGGGACTATGGCTACACCTTC	CASSLRDTPRDYGYTF
TRBV20-1	TRBJ2-3	TRBD2	few	TGCAGTGCCATTGCGGGGGGCAACACAGATACGCAGTATTTT	CSAIAGGNTDTQYF
TRBV7-2	TRBJ2-1	TRBD1	.	TGTGCCAGCAGCACACAGGGGGCGCGGCCCAATGAGCAGTTCTTC	CASSTQGARPNEQFF
TRBV7-8	TRBJ2-5	.	.	TGTGCCAGCGGTTGGGTTCGCCAAGAGACCCAGTACTTC	CASGWVRQETQYF
TRBV4-2	TRBJ1-6	TRBD1	.	TGTGCCAGCAGCCAAACATTGGGACAGGGGGCATGGAATTCACCCCTCCACTTT	CASSQTLGQGAWNSPLHF
TRBV4-1	TRBJ1-1	.	.	TGCGCCAGCCGACGGTTTATGAACACTGAAGCTTTCTTT	CASRRFMNTEAFF
TRBV20-1	TRBJ1-4	TRBD1	few	TGCAGTGCTAGAGCACAGGGGAAAGGTGAAAAACTGTTTTTT	CSARAQGKGEKLFF
TRBV9	TRBJ2-3	TRBD2	few	TGTGCCAGCAGTTCACTGGGCAGGGGGAGCGGGGGGACAACAGATACGCAGTATTTT	CASSSLGRGSGGTTDTQYF
TRBV29-1	TRBJ2-3	TRBD2	.	TGCAGCGTTGAGGGATTGCTAGAGGGCGGGGGGCGCAATACGCAGTATTTT	CSVEGLLEGGGRNTQYF